This T cell receptor beta chain came from a study of OX40 agonist ivuxolimab in advanced cancers. The overall study: Among those enrolled, mean age was about 63 years (range roughly 23 to 79) and 75% to 85% were male. It was permissible to have had prior anti-PD-1, anti-PD-L1 or anti-CTLA-4 therapy, and approximately 40% had some.

In germline, CDR1 is LNHDA, CDR2 SQIVND (reference sequence). V lost 11 bases to trimming and J lost 6 bases, with 8 bases between them. The CDR3 is 10 residues long. Points from the study as a whole: Blood T cells, both CD4+ and CD8+, expanded clonally by week 6 at 0.1 to 3.0 mg/kg.

The assay was immunoSEQ multiplex PCR, and TCRdb's table has in-frame clones only and misses some. The table shows under 35,000 clones, with 70% to 85% occurring only once. As to this clone: The antigen is undetermined.

The chain is built from TRBV19 and TRBJ2-1, with TRBD1 as a possible D gene (5 bases). This receptor was obtained from an adult with an advanced solid tumor such as melanoma, head and neck, liver or kidney cancer. This specimen consisted of CD4+ or CD8+ T cells sorted from blood, obtained in a trial of the OX40 agonist ivuxolimab. CDR3: CAAGFNEQFF. CDR3 bases: TGTGCCGCAGGGTTCAATGAGCAGTTCTTC.